A selection of T cell receptor beta chains follows, all from one sample in a study of identifying expanded T cells in peripheral blood. TCRdb keeps only in-frame clones here, not all; method: immunoSEQ multiplex PCR. Here the sample spans tens of thousands of clones, about 88% being singletons. Sequencing was performed on blood. These receptors originate from a person aged 18 to 75 in good health. Both conserved end residues are part of each CDR3. D genes are given only for firm matches. Part of the rows lack a size; the others show once, few, many or a class for expanded clones.

V: TRBV18
J: TRBJ1-2
size: -
D: -
CDR3: CASSVRLDRNYGYTF
DNA: TGTGCCAGCTCCGTGAGATTGGATAGGAACTATGGCTACACCTTC

V: TRBV5-1
J: TRBJ1-2
size: -
D: -
CDR3: CASSPGEWGYTF
DNA: TGCGCCAGCAGCCCAGGGGAATGGGGCTACACCTTC

V: TRBV6-1
J: TRBJ1-6
size: once
D: -
CDR3: CATLNHLTYNSPLHF
DNA: TGTGCCACTTTAAACCACCTTACCTATAATTCACCCCTCCACTTT

V: TRBV6-5
J: TRBJ1-2
size: -
D: TRBD1
CDR3: CASMKGGQLYGYTF
DNA: TGTGCCAGCATGAAAGGGGGACAGCTCTATGGCTACACCTTC

V: TRBV9
J: TRBJ1-1
size: -
D: -
CDR3: CASSVADWGTEAFF
DNA: TGTGCCAGCAGCGTAGCTGATTGGGGAACTGAAGCTTTCTTT

V: TRBV11-1
J: TRBJ2-7
size: -
D: -
CDR3: CASSLQGVEQYF
DNA: TGTGCCAGCAGCCTGCAGGGTGTTGAGCAGTACTTC

V: TRBV4-1
J: TRBJ1-1
size: -
D: -
CDR3: CASSGAGEKFF
DNA: TGCGCCAGCAGCGGGGCAGGGGAGAAATTCTTT

V: TRBV6-6
J: TRBJ2-1
size: -
D: -
CDR3: CASSYSDRVYNEQFF
DNA: TGTGCCAGCAGTTACTCGGACAGAGTGTACAATGAGCAGTTCTTC

V: TRBV9
J: TRBJ1-2
size: few
D: -
CDR3: CASSVVSMGGYTF
DNA: TGTGCCAGCAGCGTGGTTAGCATGGGAGGCTACACCTTC

V: TRBV7-2
J: TRBJ1-5
size: few
D: -
CDR3: CASSEGVGHQPQHF
DNA: TGTGCCAGCAGCGAAGGAGTGGGACATCAGCCCCAGCATTTT

V: TRBV5-4
J: TRBJ1-1
size: -
D: -
CDR3: CASSLAMNGNTEAFF
DNA: TGTGCCAGCAGCTTGGCGATGAACGGGAACACTGAAGCTTTCTTT

V: TRBV5-6
J: TRBJ1-2
size: -
D: TRBD1
CDR3: CASSRDRVYTF
DNA: TGTGCCAGCAGCCGAGACAGGGTCTACACCTTC

V: TRBV7-9
J: TRBJ1-2
size: -
D: -
CDR3: CASEPRPGRSRYGYTF
DNA: TGTGCCAGCGAACCCCGTCCCGGACGGTCCCGCTATGGCTACACCTTC

V: TRBV4-1
J: TRBJ1-2
size: -
D: -
CDR3: CASSQEGGSRGYTF
DNA: TGCGCCAGCAGCCAAGAGGGAGGGAGCCGAGGCTACACCTTC

V: TRBV2
J: TRBJ1-1
size: -
D: TRBD1
CDR3: CASRQDRGRPLNTEAFF
DNA: TGTGCCAGCAGACAAGACAGGGGGCGGCCCTTGAACACTGAAGCTTTCTTT

V: TRBV25-1
J: TRBJ2-1
size: -
D: TRBD2
CDR3: CASSEKASGGSYNEQFF
DNA: TGTGCCAGCAGTGAAAAGGCTAGCGGGGGCTCCTACAATGAGCAGTTCTTC

V: TRBV6-5
J: TRBJ2-7
size: -
D: TRBD1
CDR3: CASSYSETGAYEQYF
DNA: TGTGCCAGCAGTTACTCCGAGACAGGGGCCTACGAGCAGTACTTC

V: TRBV5-6
J: TRBJ1-3
size: once
D: -
CDR3: CASSPSGRPVGNTIYF
DNA: TGTGCCAGCAGCCCGAGCGGCAGGCCGGTTGGAAACACCATATATTTT

V: TRBV7-2
J: TRBJ2-7
size: -
D: TRBD1
CDR3: CASSPRQGRDEQYF
DNA: TGTGCCAGCAGCCCCCGACAGGGGAGAGACGAGCAGTACTTC

V: TRBV11-2
J: TRBJ1-2
size: -
D: -
CDR3: CASSPRTQTVGYTF
DNA: TGTGCCAGCAGCCCGAGGACCCAGACGGTCGGCTACACCTTC

V: TRBV5-5
J: TRBJ2-7
size: -
D: TRBD1
CDR3: CASSPRDSQIAYEQYF
DNA: TGTGCCAGCAGCCCAAGGGACAGCCAAATTGCCTACGAGCAGTACTTC

V: TRBV7-9
J: TRBJ2-5
size: -
D: -
CDR3: CASSLAWGVKETQYF
DNA: TGTGCCAGCAGCTTAGCGTGGGGGGTTAAAGAGACCCAGTACTTC

V: TRBV13
J: TRBJ2-3
size: -
D: -
CDR3: CASSLGRGRSSTDTQYF
DNA: TGTGCCAGCAGCTTAGGCCGGGGCAGATCTAGCACAGATACGCAGTATTTT

V: TRBV4-2
J: TRBJ1-5
size: -
D: -
CDR3: CASSQVGEGNQPQHF
DNA: TGTGCCAGCAGCCAAGTGGGGGAGGGCAATCAGCCCCAGCATTTT

V: TRBV7-2
J: TRBJ2-2
size: once
D: TRBD2
CDR3: CASSPTSGAGGGELFF
DNA: TGTGCCAGCAGCCCGACTAGCGGGGCAGGCGGCGGGGAGCTGTTTTTT

V: TRBV5-1
J: TRBJ1-1
size: -
D: -
CDR3: CASQEGRLDTEAFF
DNA: TGCGCCAGCCAGGAGGGCAGGCTCGACACTGAAGCTTTCTTT

V: TRBV11-2
J: TRBJ2-1
size: -
D: TRBD2
CDR3: CASSPRLAVHYNEQFF
DNA: TGTGCCAGCAGCCCAAGACTAGCAGTTCACTACAATGAGCAGTTCTTC

V: TRBV6-5
J: TRBJ1-1
size: -
D: -
CDR3: CASRSDQQAFF
DNA: TGTGCCAGCCGTTCGGACCAGCAAGCTTTCTTT

V: TRBV7-6
J: TRBJ1-1
size: -
D: -
CDR3: CASSLQGGPRDTEAFF
DNA: TGTGCCAGCAGCTTACAAGGGGGTCCAAGGGACACTGAAGCTTTCTTT

V: TRBV7-9
J: TRBJ2-3
size: -
D: -
CDR3: CASSSTGIPDTQYF
DNA: TGTGCCAGCAGCTCCACAGGGATCCCAGATACGCAGTATTTT

V: TRBV7-2
J: TRBJ1-1
size: -
D: -
CDR3: CASRTQRGDNTEAFF
DNA: TGTGCCAGCAGAACTCAAAGGGGGGATAACACTGAAGCTTTCTTT

V: TRBV6-1
J: TRBJ2-2
size: once
D: TRBD1
CDR3: CASRGQGVDTGELFF
DNA: TGTGCCAGCCGTGGACAGGGGGTGGACACCGGGGAGCTGTTTTTT

V: TRBV20-1
J: TRBJ1-1
size: -
D: -
CDR3: CSASGHTEAFF
DNA: TGCAGTGCTAGTGGCCATACTGAAGCTTTCTTT

V: TRBV7-3
J: TRBJ1-5
size: -
D: TRBD1
CDR3: CASSSQTGVNQPQHF
DNA: TGTGCCAGCAGCTCACAGACAGGGGTGAATCAGCCCCAGCATTTT

V: TRBV27
J: TRBJ1-6
size: -
D: -
CDR3: CASSTPWGGNSPLHF
DNA: TGTGCCAGCAGTACACCGTGGGGTGGTAATTCACCCCTCCACTTT

V: TRBV15
J: TRBJ2-5
size: -
D: TRBD2
CDR3: CATSRGTSEIETQYF
DNA: TGTGCCACCAGCAGGGGAACTAGCGAGATAGAGACCCAGTACTTC

V: TRBV7-9
J: TRBJ2-7
size: few
D: -
CDR3: CASSLGGPRDEQYF
DNA: TGTGCCAGCAGCTTAGGCGGCCCGCGGGACGAGCAGTACTTC

V: TRBV7-9
J: TRBJ1-1
size: -
D: TRBD1
CDR3: CASSLLNPGQGYTEAFF
DNA: TGTGCCAGCAGTCTATTAAATCCGGGACAGGGGTACACTGAAGCTTTCTTT

V: TRBV6-1
J: TRBJ2-1
size: -
D: TRBD2
CDR3: CASSELAGGPGNEQFF
DNA: TGTGCCAGCAGTGAACTAGCGGGGGGGCCTGGCAATGAGCAGTTCTTC

V: TRBV7-3
J: TRBJ2-1
size: -
D: -
CDR3: CASSSVGTRHIWGSYNEQFF
DNA: TGTGCCAGCAGCTCGGTGGGGACACGCCACATTTGGGGGTCCTACAATGAGCAGTTCTTC

V: TRBV11-2
J: TRBJ2-3
size: -
D: -
CDR3: CASSLGADTQYF
DNA: TGTGCCAGCAGCTTAGGTGCAGATACGCAGTATTTT

V: TRBV21-1
J: TRBJ1-1
size: -
D: -
CDR3: CASSKAHQGRGNTEAFF
DNA: TGTGCCAGCAGCAAAGCGCACCAGGGTCGCGGGAACACTGAAGCTTTCTTT